This T cell receptor (beta chain) was profiled in a study of T cells after yellow fever vaccination (dated by TCRdb to about 2019). Regarding the complete study: The SMART-Seq v4 Ultra Low Input RNA kit was used to prepare libraries from fractions with low cell numbers. To track T-cell clones before and after primary and booster YFV17D yellow fever vaccination, bulk TCR alpha and beta repertoires were sequenced longitudinally. Blood samples were taken at several timepoints before and after primary and secondary immunization, and bulk PBMC replicates and cell subsets were isolated. The cohort comprised two healthy male donors, one aged 18 to 30 and one aged 30 to 39 years.

Overall study outcomes, separate from this receptor: FACS-sorted repertoires could contain abundant contaminating clonotypes from the bulk population, so computational filtering was required. A small fraction of clonotypes showed up in both the CD4 and CD8 compartments, probably as a result of convergent recombination. Because the study included only a couple of donors, the extent to which the findings can be generalized is limited. Compared with the primary T-cell response, the secondary T-cell response was faster but weaker, reaching its peak on day 5 rather than on day 15. Most clones expanded after primary vaccination were re-detected after the booster (around 96% of CD4 and approximately 88% of CD8), suggesting broad memory maintenance.

In this sample, this clonotype turned up many times. Its antigen is not yet known. The sample holds no much larger clone one base away, and base qualities are not on file. Explained via the paper, the treatment or condition label denotes: live attenuated yellow fever vaccine strain. PBMCs were isolated from peripheral blood using a standard Ficoll-Paque protocol. Dynabeads CD4 and CD8 positive selection kits were used to isolate the CD4 and CD8 T-cell fractions. RNA was extracted with TriZol from bulk PBMCs, CD4 and CD8 fractions, and dextramer-positive and dextramer-negative fractions. Trimming leaves V shorter by 5 bases and J shorter by 2 bases, with the junction holding 10 bases beyond the gene matches. The germline V gene encodes CDR1 DFQATT and CDR2 SNEGSKA (reference sequence). Counted from cysteine to phenylalanine, this CDR3 has 16 amino acids. Only CDR3 DNA is held: 48 bases, read in frame from base 1.

TCR cDNA was synthesized by 5'RACE template switching, which introduced a universal primer site and unique molecular identifiers. Priming of cDNA synthesis was performed from both the TCR alpha and TCR beta constant segments. Library amplification used two PCR steps, and the second PCR step added sample barcodes and sequencing adapters. Sequencing of libraries was done on Illumina HiSeq 2500 (2x100 bp) or NovaSeq (2x150 bp). Per the original workflow: Demultiplexing of reads and collapsing into UMI consensus sequences were performed with MIGEC, and V(D)J alignment was carried out with MiXCR. Vaccine-responding clonotypes were identified with edgeR using replicate PBMC samples, with FDR below 0.01 and a log2 fold change above 5 up to day 15 being required. Bulk clonotypes were assigned CD4 or CD8 identity according to which sequenced CD4 or CD8 repertoire held them at higher abundance. TCRdb reanalyzed the raw reads on its own, using fastp at Q25 for trimming and MiXCR for clone calling, and kept in-frame beta chains. Rows merge per CDR3 protein into single entries with the most common DNA and genes. TCRdb, rather than the study authors, made the V and J calls. The table for this sample lists under 150,000 distinct CDR3 sequences; 7% to 9% of them were counted only once. Roughly 0.77% of the sample is taken by the ten largest.

The sequences come from CD4+ T cells sorted from PBMCs, collected 5 days after the yellow fever booster vaccination. The TCR comes from a man aged 25-45 years who received the YFV17D yellow fever vaccine. This chain is built from TRBV20-1 and TRBJ2-5, and TRBD2 aligns with 11 junction nucleotides. The DNA sequence is given as TGCAGTGCTCGACCCTTACTAGCGGGAGAGCAAGAGACCCAGTACTTC. The encoded protein is CSARPLLAGEQETQYF.